The 25 T cell receptor beta chains presented below share a single source sample, sequenced in a study of T cells expressing NK-cell markers. TCRdb reanalyzed the 5' RACE reads, giving one entry per CDR3 protein sequence and no DNA. The table for this sample gives around 550,000 distinct CDR3 sequences. Specimen: blood T cells: a sorted CD56 or NKG2C T cell subset, CD4+ or CD8+ T cells, or bulk PBMC T cells (not recorded which). These receptors all stem from a man aged 18 to 30 in good health.

The chain is built from TRBV20-1 and TRBJ2-7. This CDR3 spans 11 amino acids. Per the germline V gene, CDR1 is DFQATT and CDR2 is SNEGSKA (reference sequence). The CDR3 spells CSASESFEQYF.

V gene TRBV5-1 combines with J gene TRBJ2-2. Germline CDR1 SGHRS, CDR2 YFSETQ. The CDR3 length is 14 residues. CDR3 sequence: CASSPAWDTGELFF.

The V and J genes are TRBV6-2 or TRBV6-3 and TRBJ2-3. Per germline, CDR1 MNHEY and CDR2 SVGEGT. The CDR3 covers 14 residues. CDR3 sequence reads: CASSYRSPQDTQYF.

V and J are TRBV6-5 and TRBJ1-2; TCRdb indicates TRBD1, and absent DNA this call remains unverified. There are 15 residues in the CDR3. Germline loops: CDR1 MNHEY, CDR2 SVGAGI. CDR3 region: CASSYLTGTAVGYTF.

V and J are TRBV6-6 and TRBJ1-1. Germline CDR1 and CDR2: MNHNY and SVGAGI (reference sequence). The CDR3 is 12 residues long. The CDR3: CASRTTWTEAFF.

This chain connects TRBV5-1 to TRBJ2-5. Per the germline V gene, CDR1 is SGHRS and CDR2 is YFSETQ. CDR3 size: 13 residues. CDR3 amino acids: CASRFSVQETQYF.

This chain joins TRBV28 and TRBJ2-7; the D call of TRBD2 rests on TCRdb alone, since no DNA is present to check it. CDR1 is MDHEN and CDR2 is SYDVKM in the germline V gene. There are 15 residues in the CDR3. CDR3: CASSSSSGLDYEQYF.

The chain couples TRBV15 to TRBJ1-4; TCRdb indicates TRBD1, and absent DNA this call remains unverified. CDR1 is LNHNV and CDR2 is YYDKDF in the germline V gene (reference sequence). The CDR3 totals 18 residues. CDR3 in amino acids: CATSGTIPGQPTNEKLFF.

V gene TRBV29-1 combines with J gene TRBJ2-3; TCRdb's D gene call, TRBD1, goes unchecked for lack of DNA. The CDR3 has 14 residues. Germline V gives CDR1 SQVTM, CDR2 ANQGSEA. CDR3 protein: CSVSPGHRTDTQYF.

The chain is built from TRBV5-1 and TRBJ2-5; there is no DNA to check the TCRdb D call of TRBD1. Looked up from germline, CDR1 is SGHRS and CDR2 is YFSETQ. CDR3 length: 14 amino acids. CDR3 in amino acids: CASSRTGAQETQYF. The whole variable domain, remainder taken from reference TRBV5-1 and TRBJ2-5, is KAGVTQTPRYLIKTRGQQVTLSCSPISGHRSVSWYQQTPGQGLQFLFEYFSETQRNKGNFPGRFSGRQFSNSRSEMNVSTLELGDSALYLCASSRTGAQETQYFGPGTRLLVL.

J is TRBJ2-2 and V is TRBV12-3 or TRBV12-4; TCRdb's D call of TRBD1 is untestable without DNA. The CDR3 sequence is 14 residues long. The CDR3 loop reads CAGGGTADTGELFF.

The chain has TRBV7-2 and TRBJ2-7; TCRdb reports TRBD2, a call that lacks DNA to check it against. Looked up from germline, CDR1 is SGHTA and CDR2 is FQGNSA. The CDR3 is 15 amino acids. CDR3 sequence reads: CASSLASGEGYEQYF.

The V and J genes are TRBV5-1 and TRBJ2-1; TCRdb indicates TRBD2, and absent DNA this call remains unverified. The CDR3 sequence is 16 residues long. Germline loops: CDR1 SGHRS, CDR2 YFSETQ. The CDR3 loop reads CASSLEGLVSYNEQFF.

The chain recombines TRBV7-2 with TRBJ2-1; TCRdb reports TRBD2, a call that lacks DNA to check it against. CDR3 size: 16 residues. In germline, CDR1 is SGHTA, CDR2 FQGNSA. CDR3 sequence reads: CASSFPGTSLYNEQFF. The full variable domain, its missing parts supplied by reference TRBV7-2 and TRBJ2-1, is GAGVSQSPSNKVTEKGKDVELRCDPISGHTALYWYRQSLGQGLEFLIYFQGNSAPDKSGLPSDRFSAERTGGSVSTLTIQRTQQEDSAVYLCASSFPGTSLYNEQFFGPGTRLTVL.

The chain's CDR3 is CASSSRADSGNTIYF. This chain uses TRBV11-2 with TRBJ1-3; TCRdb selects TRBD1, and the lack of DNA leaves this call unchecked. The CDR3 contains 15 residues. Germline lookup yields CDR1 SGHAT and CDR2 FQNNGV.

This chain uses TRBV20-1 with TRBJ1-4; TCRdb gives TRBD1 as the D gene, but with no DNA this cannot be confirmed. Germline assignment: CDR1 DFQATT and CDR2 SNEGSKA (reference sequence). CDR3 size: 16 residues. The CDR3 here is CSATNYQDRGDEKLFF.

V usage is TRBV20-1 and J usage is TRBJ2-5; no DNA is available, so the TRBD2 call from TCRdb remains unchecked. Germline values: CDR1 DFQATT, CDR2 SNEGSKA (reference sequence). CDR3 length: 14 amino acids. CDR3 loop: CSALRRAGGETQYF.

This chain joins TRBV9 and TRBJ2-2; with no DNA, the TCRdb D assignment of TRBD1 cannot be verified. The length of the CDR3 is 16 residues. CDR1 is SGDLS and CDR2 is YYNGEE in the germline V gene. The CDR3 protein is CASSVGQGRGDGELFF.

V gene TRBV29-1 combines with J gene TRBJ2-1; TCRdb reports TRBD2, a call that lacks DNA to check it against. Germline loops: CDR1 SQVTM, CDR2 ANQGSEA. This CDR3 has 14 amino acids. CDR3 region: CSVESGRAPNEQFF.

The chain combines TRBV7-9 with TRBJ1-4. The CDR3 length is 14 residues. From germline, CDR1 is SEHNR and CDR2 FQNEAQ (reference sequence). CDR3 sequence reads: CASSYSEVNEKLFF.

This rearrangement joins TRBV20-1 to TRBJ2-3; TCRdb's assignment of TRBD2 cannot be checked, as there is no DNA. Per germline, CDR1 DFQATT and CDR2 SNEGSKA (reference sequence). There are 16 residues in the CDR3. This CDR3 is CSLTGTSGLSTDTQYF.

This chain uses TRBV4-3 with TRBJ2-5; TCRdb indicates TRBD1, and absent DNA this call remains unverified. Germline V CDR1 and CDR2: LGHNA, YSLEER. This CDR3 spans 17 amino acids. The CDR3 sequence is CASSHLGRQRHRETQYF.

The CDR3 sequence is CASSVGGLVRLSGELFF. V is TRBV9 and J is TRBJ2-2; TCRdb returns TRBD2, unconfirmable since there is no DNA. The CDR3 is made up of 17 amino acids. Germline CDR1 SGDLS, CDR2 YYNGEE.

The J gene is TRBJ2-3, the V gene TRBV5-1; the D call of TRBD1 rests on TCRdb alone, since no DNA is present to check it. This CDR3 contains 13 residues. Germline V gene lookup returns CDR1 SGHRS and CDR2 YFSETQ. The CDR3 loop is CASTDRVADTQYF.

This chain links TRBV6-5 with TRBJ1-6. The CDR3 length is 15 residues. Germline loops: CDR1 MNHEY, CDR2 SVGAGI. The CDR3 region is CASSYREPYNSPLHF.